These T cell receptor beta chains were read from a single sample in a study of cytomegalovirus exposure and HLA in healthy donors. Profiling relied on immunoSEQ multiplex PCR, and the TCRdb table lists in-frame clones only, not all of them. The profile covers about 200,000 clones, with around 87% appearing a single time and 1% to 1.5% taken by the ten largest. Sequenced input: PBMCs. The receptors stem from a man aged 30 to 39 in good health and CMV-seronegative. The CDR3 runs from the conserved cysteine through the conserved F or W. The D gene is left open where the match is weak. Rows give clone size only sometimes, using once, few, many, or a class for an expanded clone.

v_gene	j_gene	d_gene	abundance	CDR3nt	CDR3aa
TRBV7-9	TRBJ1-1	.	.	TGTGCCAGCAGCTTATTGGGGGCAGAAAACACTGAAGCTTTCTTT	CASSLLGAENTEAFF
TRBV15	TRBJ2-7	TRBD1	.	TGTGCCACCAGCAGAGGACAGGGGCGCTCCGAGCAGTACTTC	CATSRGQGRSEQYF
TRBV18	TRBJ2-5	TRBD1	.	TGTGCCAGCTCACCCAGGGGGATGAGCCAGTACTTC	CASSPRGMSQYF
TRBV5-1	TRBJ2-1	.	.	TGCGCCAGCACTCTGGGGGGCGGGGGCCCATACAATGAGCAGTTCTTC	CASTLGGGGPYNEQFF
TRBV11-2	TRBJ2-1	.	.	TGTGCCAGCCGGCAGAGCGCGAGCTCCTACAATGAGCAGTTCTTC	CASRQSASSYNEQFF
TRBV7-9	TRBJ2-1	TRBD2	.	TGTGCCAGCAGCTTAGCGGCGGGAGGTTGGAGTGAGCAGTTCTTC	CASSLAAGGWSEQFF
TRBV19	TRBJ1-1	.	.	TGTGCCAGTAGTACAGGGACAACGAACACTGAAGCTTTCTTT	CASSTGTTNTEAFF
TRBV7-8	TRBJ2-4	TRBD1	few	TGTGCCAGCAGCTCCGGGACAGGGGACGTGAGCATTCAGTACTTC	CASSSGTGDVSIQYF
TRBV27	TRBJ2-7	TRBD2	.	TGTGCCAGCAGTTTGTACCATCCGGGACTAGCAAGCGAGCAGTACTTC	CASSLYHPGLASEQYF
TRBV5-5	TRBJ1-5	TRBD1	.	TGTGCCAGCATCAGAGGACAGGGACAAGGTCAGCCCCAGCATTTT	CASIRGQGQGQPQHF
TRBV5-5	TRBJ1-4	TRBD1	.	TGTGCCAGCAGCTCCAGGGGACAGGGTTATGAAAAACTGTTTTTT	CASSSRGQGYEKLFF
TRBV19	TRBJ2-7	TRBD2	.	TGTGCCAGTAGTATAGCATTAGGAGGACTAGCGGTCTCCTACGAGCAGTACTTC	CASSIALGGLAVSYEQYF
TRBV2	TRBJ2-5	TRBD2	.	TGTGCCAGCAGTGGCACTAGCGGGGGCCAAGAGACCCAGTACTTC	CASSGTSGGQETQYF
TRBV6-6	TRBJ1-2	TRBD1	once	TGTGCCAGCAGTTGGGGACAGGGGGTAGTAGGTGGCTACACCTTC	CASSWGQGVVGGYTF
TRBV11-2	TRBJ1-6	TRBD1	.	TGTGCCAGCAGCGCCCGGACAGGGGCAGGTTCACCCCTCCACTTT	CASSARTGAGSPLHF
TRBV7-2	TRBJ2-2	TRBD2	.	TGTGCCAGCAGCTTAAGGGCGGGAGGGGCGTACACCGGGGAGCTGTTTTTT	CASSLRAGGAYTGELFF
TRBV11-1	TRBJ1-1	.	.	TGTGCCAGCAGCTTAGGACAGAACACTGAAGCTTTCTTT	CASSLGQNTEAFF
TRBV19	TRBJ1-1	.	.	TGTGCCACCAATGACAAGAACACTGAAGCTTTCTTT	CATNDKNTEAFF
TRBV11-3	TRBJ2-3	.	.	TGTGCCAGCAGCTCTAGGACAGCGTCCACAGATACGCAGTATTTT	CASSSRTASTDTQYF
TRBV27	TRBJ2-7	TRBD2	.	TGTGCCAGCAGTCTAGCGGGGTCCTACGAGCAGTACTTC	CASSLAGSYEQYF
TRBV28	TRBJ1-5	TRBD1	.	TGTGCCAGCAGACACCCGACAGGGAGCAATCAGCCCCAGCATTTT	CASRHPTGSNQPQHF
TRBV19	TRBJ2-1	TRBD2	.	TGTGCCAGTAGTATCCGAAGGGAGGGTAGCGGGGATGAGCAGTTCTTC	CASSIRREGSGDEQFF
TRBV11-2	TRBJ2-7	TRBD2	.	TGTGCCAGCAGCTCTATAAAAAGCGGGAGCTCCTACGAGCAGTACTTC	CASSSIKSGSSYEQYF
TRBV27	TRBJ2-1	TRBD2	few	TGTGCCAGCACTCCCTCGGGGCTAGCGGGGGACAATGAGCAGTTCTTC	CASTPSGLAGDNEQFF
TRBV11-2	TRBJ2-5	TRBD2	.	TGTGCCAGCAGCTCCCCGGGGGGTGTCGAGACCCAGTACTTC	CASSSPGGVETQYF
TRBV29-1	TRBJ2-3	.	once	TGCAGCGGAAGGGGGACGGGTACAAATACGCAGTATTTT	CSGRGTGTNTQYF